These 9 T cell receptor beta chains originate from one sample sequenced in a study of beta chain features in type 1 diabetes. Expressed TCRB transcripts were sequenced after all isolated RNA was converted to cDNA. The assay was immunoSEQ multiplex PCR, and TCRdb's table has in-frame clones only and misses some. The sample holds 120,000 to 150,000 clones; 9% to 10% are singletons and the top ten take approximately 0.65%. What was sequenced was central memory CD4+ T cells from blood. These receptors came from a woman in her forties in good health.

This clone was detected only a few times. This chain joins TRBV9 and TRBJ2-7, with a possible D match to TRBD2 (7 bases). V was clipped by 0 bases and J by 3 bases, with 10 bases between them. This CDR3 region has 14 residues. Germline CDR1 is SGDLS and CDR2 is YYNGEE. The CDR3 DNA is TGTGCCAGCAGCGTAGAGGGGGGGCGCTACGAGCAGTACTTC. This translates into CASSVEGGRYEQYF.

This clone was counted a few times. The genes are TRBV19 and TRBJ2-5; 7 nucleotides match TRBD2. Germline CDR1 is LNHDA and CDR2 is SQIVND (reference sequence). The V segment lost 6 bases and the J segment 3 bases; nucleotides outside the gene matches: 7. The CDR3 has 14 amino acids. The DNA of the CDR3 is TGTGCCAGTAGGGATGGACTAGTTAAAGAGACCCAGTACTTC. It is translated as CASRDGLVKETQYF.

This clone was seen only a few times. The CDR3 DNA follows: TGTGCCAGCAGTAATACTCGACGGGGGACGCAGTATTTT. Amino acids: CASSNTRRGTQYF. The chain recombines TRBV25-1 with TRBJ2-3; D might be TRBD2 (6 bases). V dropped 5 bases and J dropped 9 bases, with 15 bases sitting between them. This CDR3 region has 13 residues. Germline CDR1 reads MGHDK; CDR2 reads SYGVNS.

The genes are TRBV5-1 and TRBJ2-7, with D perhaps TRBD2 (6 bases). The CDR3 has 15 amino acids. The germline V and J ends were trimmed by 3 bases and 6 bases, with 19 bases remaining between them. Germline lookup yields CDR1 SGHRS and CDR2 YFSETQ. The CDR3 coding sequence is TGCGCCAGCAGCTCCGGACCCGGGAGAGGACCCGAGCAGTACTTC. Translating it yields CASSSGPGRGPEQYF.

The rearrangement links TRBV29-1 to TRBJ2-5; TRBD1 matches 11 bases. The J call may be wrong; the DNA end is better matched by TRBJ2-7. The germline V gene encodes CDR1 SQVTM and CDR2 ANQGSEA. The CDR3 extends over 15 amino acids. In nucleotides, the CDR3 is TGCAGCGTTGAAATGGTGGGACAGGGGGACTACGAGCAGTACTTC. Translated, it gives CSVEMVGQGDYEQYF.

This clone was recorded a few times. DNA for the CDR3: TGTGCCAGCAGCTGGGGGAGTGCGGGGGATGGCTACACCTTC. Its protein is CASSWGSAGDGYTF. This chain uses TRBV5-6 with TRBJ1-2; tentative D call: TRBD1 (5 bases). Germline-derived CDR1 and CDR2 are SGHDT and YYEEEE. The V and J ends lost 3 bases and 6 bases respectively, with 15 bases between them. The CDR3 spans 14 residues.

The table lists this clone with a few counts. In DNA, the CDR3 is TGCGCCAGCAGCATCCTGGCTATGACAGGGGGGGCAGATACGCAGTATTTT. This codes for CASSILAMTGGADTQYF. The gene calls are TRBV5-1 and TRBJ2-3; 9 bases agree with TRBD1. With V trimmed by 4 bases and J by 4 bases, 13 bases remained unmatched. The CDR3 covers 17 residues. The germline V gene has CDR1 SGHRS and CDR2 YFSETQ.

In nucleotides, the CDR3 is TGTGCCAGCACCTATAGCGGGGTTAACAATGAGCAGTTCTTC. It translates to CASTYSGVNNEQFF. The chain combines TRBV7-2 with TRBJ2-1; 8 bases agree with TRBD2. The junction had 7 bases not matched to a gene; V was cut back by 7 bases and J by 5 bases. CDR1 SGHTA and CDR2 FQGNSA come from the germline V gene. The CDR3 has 14 amino acids.

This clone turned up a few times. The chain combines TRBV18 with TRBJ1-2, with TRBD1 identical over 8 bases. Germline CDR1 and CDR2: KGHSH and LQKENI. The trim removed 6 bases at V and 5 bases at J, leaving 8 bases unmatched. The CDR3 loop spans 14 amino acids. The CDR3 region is CASSPDRVIYGYTF. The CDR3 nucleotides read TGTGCCAGCTCCCCGGACAGGGTGATTTATGGCTACACCTTC.